The 29 T cell receptor beta chains in this list originate from one sample, sequenced in a study of blood T cell repertoires in COVID-19 (dated by TCRdb to the early 2020s). The protocol used for the library was the immunoSEQ multiplex PCR assay. TCRdb provides this immuneACCESS table in a form limited to in-frame rearrangements. Some clones are lacking; in checked studies, under half of them reflect an unresolved V gene, and why the rest are absent is not known. A total of some 150,000 clones appear in this sample, under 90% of them only once. The ten largest clonotypes hold 8% to 10% of the sample. Specimen: peripheral blood. All receptors come from a woman older than 75 in a cohort sampled during active or convalescent COVID-19.

This chain uses TRBV6-4 with TRBJ2-5, with D perhaps TRBD2 (5 bases). Germline-derived CDR1 and CDR2 are MRHNA and SNTAGT. This CDR3 has 13 amino acids. V was trimmed by 6 bases and J by 3 bases, leaving 11 bases between them. The CDR3 bases are TGTGCCAGCAGCCCGGGGAAAAAAGAGACCCAGTACTTC. Translating gives CASSPGKKETQYF.

The V call is TRBV2, the J call TRBJ2-7; 7 bases fit TRBD2. Trimming at V came to 4 bases and at J to 0 bases, leaving 6 bases not matched to a gene. The CDR3 loop spans 15 amino acids. The germline V gene encodes CDR1 SNHLY and CDR2 FYNNEI. The CDR3 is CASSVGRGGSYEQYV. The DNA of the CDR3 is TGTGCCAGCAGTGTGGGGAGGGGTGGCTCCTACGAGCAGTACGTC.

The genes are TRBV9 and TRBJ2-3; D may be TRBD1 (8 bases). CDR3 size: 16 residues. CDR1 is SGDLS, CDR2 YYNGEE, per germline. Trimming cost V 6 bases and J 1 base, with 18 bases left between them. The CDR3 coding sequence is TGTGCCAGCACCCTCCAGGGGGCGGGGGGCACAGATACGCAGTATTTT. As protein: CASTLQGAGGTDTQYF.

The chain carries TRBV5-1 and TRBJ2-5; 15 bases agree with TRBD2. Trimming cost V 4 bases and J 4 bases; bases outside gene matches: 8. CDR1 is SGHRS, CDR2 YFSETQ, per germline. The CDR3 contains 17 residues. CDR3 sequence reads: CASSLGLAGGPGETQYF. The CDR3, as DNA: TGCGCCAGCAGCCTAGGACTAGCGGGGGGGCCAGGAGAGACCCAGTACTTC. Full variable domain (remainder filled in from reference TRBV5-1 and TRBJ2-5): KAGVTQTPRYLIKTRGQQVTLSCSPISGHRSVSWYQQTPGQGLQFLFEYFSETQRNKGNFPGRFSGRQFSNSRSEMNVSTLELGDSALYLCASSLGLAGGPGETQYFGPGTRLLVL.

The J gene is TRBJ2-1, the V gene TRBV3-1 (or the pseudogene TRBV3-2), with TRBD1 matching over 7 bases. Germline V CDR1 and CDR2: LGHDT, YNNKEL (reference sequence). The CDR3 runs 15 residues. The V segment lost 3 bases and the J segment 0 bases; nucleotides outside the gene matches: 2. CDR3 nucleotides: TGTGCCAGCAGCCAGGACAGGAACTCCTACAATGAGCAGTTCTTC. Translated: CASSQDRNSYNEQFF.

This clone has only a few counts. V is TRBV19 and J is TRBJ2-4; TRBD1 matches at 10 bases. The CDR3 contains 17 residues. J lost 1 base, V lost 4 bases, and 7 bases had no gene match. Germline loops: CDR1 LNHDA, CDR2 SQIVND (reference sequence). As DNA, the CDR3 is TGTGCCAGTAGTACTGAAATGGGACAGGGGGCCAAAAACATTCAGTACTTC. It translates to CASSTEMGQGAKNIQYF.

This chain connects TRBV18 to TRBJ2-1, with 9 positions matching TRBD2. Germline V CDR1 and CDR2: KGHSH, LQKENI. The CDR3 sequence is 14 residues long. V dropped 3 bases and J dropped 8; count of bases not matched to a gene: 5. The CDR3 protein is CASSPGLATDEQFF. The DNA of the CDR3 is TGTGCCAGCTCACCCGGACTAGCGACGGATGAGCAGTTCTTC.

This chain joins TRBV5-1 and TRBJ1-2; the D is unclear. CDR3 length: 13 amino acids. Germline CDR1 and CDR2: SGHRS and YFSETQ. Trimming cost V 1 base and J 7 bases, with 11 bases left between them. CDR3 nucleotides: TGCGCCAGCAGCTTGACGGGATCCGGTGGCTACACCTTC. Translating it yields CASSLTGSGGYTF. The full variable domain, in which reference TRBV5-1 and TRBJ1-2 provide the parts outside the CDR3, is KAGVTQTPRYLIKTRGQQVTLSCSPISGHRSVSWYQQTPGQGLQFLFEYFSETQRNKGNFPGRFSGRQFSNSRSEMNVSTLELGDSALYLCASSLTGSGGYTFGSGTRLTVV.

This chain uses TRBV27 with TRBJ1-1, with unresolved D. The CDR3 contains 14 residues. Looked up from germline, CDR1 is MNHEY and CDR2 is SMNVEV (reference sequence). The germline V and J ends were trimmed by 2 bases and 3 bases, with 10 bases remaining between them. CDR3 protein: CASSLLGRYTEAFF. CDR3 bases: TGTGCCAGCAGTTTACTGGGGAGGTACACTGAAGCTTTCTTT.

The gene calls are TRBV28 and TRBJ2-1, with 8 bases identical to TRBD2. With V trimmed by 3 bases and J by 8 bases, 12 bases remained unmatched. The CDR3 consists of 16 residues. Germline CDR1 is MDHEN and CDR2 is SYDVKM. The CDR3: CASSLGRGGRADEQFF. Here the CDR3 DNA reads TGTGCCAGCAGTTTGGGTCGGGGGGGCCGGGCGGATGAGCAGTTCTTC.

The chain couples TRBV18 to TRBJ2-5; a weak D match, TRBD2 (5 bases). The CDR3 contains 14 residues. The V end lost 1 base, the J end lost 3 bases, and 9 bases lay between the germline ends. From germline, CDR1 is KGHSH and CDR2 LQKENI. CDR3 residues: CASSPLDGKETQYF. Here the CDR3 DNA reads TGTGCCAGCTCACCACTCGACGGGAAAGAGACCCAGTACTTC.

This rearrangement joins TRBV9 to TRBJ2-7; D possibly corresponds to TRBD2 (5 bases). V gave up 3 bases and J gave up 2 bases, with 12 bases separating them. Germline assignment: CDR1 SGDLS and CDR2 YYNGEE. The CDR3 runs 14 residues. The CDR3 DNA follows: TGTGCCAGCAGCGAGAGGGAAGCTACCTACGAGCAGTACTTC. This sequence encodes CASSEREATYEQYF. The variable domain in full, completed from reference TRBV9 and TRBJ2-7, reads DSGVTQTPKHLITATGQRVTLRCSPRSGDLSVYWYQQSLDQGLQFLIQYYNGEERAKGNILERFSAQQFPDLHSELNLSSLELGDSALYFCASSEREATYEQYFGPGTRLTVT.

J is TRBJ1-3 and V is TRBV27; the match to TRBD1 covers 8 bases. This CDR3 comprises 14 residues. The V segment lost 6 bases and the J segment 2 bases; nucleotides outside the gene matches: 3. Germline V gene data show CDR1 as MNHEY and CDR2 as SMNVEV (reference sequence). CDR3 DNA: TGTGCCAGCAGCACAGGGGGAACTGGAAACACCATATATTTT. Amino acid sequence: CASSTGGTGNTIYF.

This clone has just a few counts. The chain uses TRBV6-2 or TRBV6-3 and TRBJ2-2; TRBD2 agrees at 10 bases. The J segment lost 0 bases and the V segment lost 2 bases, leaving 9 bases of the junction unmatched. The germline V gene has CDR1 MNHEY and CDR2 SVGEGT. The CDR3 covers 19 residues. The CDR3 DNA follows: TGTGCCAGCAGTTACCACAGCGGGGGGGTTTTCGCGAACACCGGGGAGCTGTTTTTT. Residues: CASSYHSGGVFANTGELFF.

This sequence joins TRBV6-6 and TRBJ2-5; D perhaps matches TRBD1 (5 bases). The CDR3 is 13 residues long. CDR1 and CDR2 (germline): MNHNY, SVGAGI (reference sequence). With 7 bases removed from V and 1 base from J, the gap between germline ends came to 10 bases. The DNA of the CDR3 is TGTGCCAGCACCCGACAGACCCAAGAGACCCAGTACTTC. It encodes CASTRQTQETQYF.

This chain links TRBV7-9 with TRBJ2-7; TRBD1 matches at 7 bases. The CDR3 has 13 residues. V trimming: 5 bases; J trimming: 3 bases; junction bases outside the gene matches: 4. The germline V gene has CDR1 SEHNR and CDR2 FQNEAQ (reference sequence). CDR3 sequence: CASSGDRNYEQYF. In DNA, the CDR3 is TGTGCCAGCAGCGGGGACAGAAACTACGAGCAGTACTTC.

This chain links TRBV3-1 (or the pseudogene TRBV3-2) with TRBJ2-3; D perhaps matches TRBD2 (6 bases). With 4 bases removed from V and 7 bases from J, the gap between germline ends came to 9 bases. This CDR3 has 12 residues. Germline loops: CDR1 LGHDT, CDR2 YNNKEL (reference sequence). The CDR3 sequence is CASSPGGYTQYF. In DNA form, the CDR3 reads TGTGCCAGCAGCCCCGGGGGTTATACGCAGTATTTT.

CDR3 sequence: CASQLETATGELFF. The CDR3 DNA follows: TGTGCCAGCCAGTTGGAGACAGCTACCGGGGAGCTGTTTTTT. The chain has TRBV6-4 and TRBJ2-2, with a weak D call TRBD1 (5 bases). V lost 8 bases to trimming and J lost 5 bases, with 15 bases between them. This CDR3 is 14 amino acids long. Germline CDR1 and CDR2: MRHNA and SNTAGT.

This chain connects TRBV2 to TRBJ1-4, with D hard to call. Per the germline V gene, CDR1 is SNHLY and CDR2 is FYNNEI. The CDR3 loop spans 11 amino acids. V lost 8 bases to trimming and J lost 7 bases, with 8 bases between them. CDR3 bases: TGTGCCAGCGGGCTTGGTGAAAAACTGTTTTTT. As protein: CASGLGEKLFF.

This clone has more than one count but fewer than ten. V usage is TRBV3-1 (or the pseudogene TRBV3-2) and J usage is TRBJ2-2, with no clear D. This CDR3 has 14 amino acids. Germline V gives CDR1 LGHDT, CDR2 YNNKEL (reference sequence). Deletions cut 3 bases from V and 3 bases from J, with 8 bases between. The CDR3 coding sequence is TGTGCCAGCAGCCAGACGGAGTACACCGGGGAGCTGTTTTTT. The encoded protein is CASSQTEYTGELFF.

This rearrangement joins TRBV18 to TRBJ1-2; 7 bases are shared with TRBD1. The CDR3 contains 13 residues. Trimming took 9 bases from V and 4 from J; bases not matched to a gene: 8. Per germline, CDR1 KGHSH and CDR2 LQKENI. CDR3 nucleotide sequence: TGTGCCAGTAACGAGGGACAGCGCTATGGCTACACCTTC. This gives the protein CASNEGQRYGYTF.

The chain uses TRBV28 and TRBJ1-1, with D tentatively TRBD1 (6 bases). CDR3 length: 11 amino acids. Per germline, CDR1 MDHEN and CDR2 SYDVKM. V shed 9 bases and J shed 3 bases, with 8 bases lying between them. The CDR3 loop reads CASGGHTEAFF. CDR3 coding DNA: TGTGCCAGTGGGGGCCACACTGAAGCTTTCTTT.

This chain connects TRBV6-5 to TRBJ2-2; 7 bases map to TRBD1. This CDR3 region has 16 residues. CDR1 MNHEY and CDR2 SVGAGI come from the germline V gene. V lost 1 base, J lost 6 bases, and 8 bases stayed unmatched. The DNA of the CDR3 is TGTGCCAGCAGTTACTACAGGGGTACGGGTCCCGGGGAGCTGTTTTTT. Translation gives CASSYYRGTGPGELFF.

V usage is TRBV5-4 and J usage is TRBJ2-2; 9 nucleotides align to TRBD1. The CDR3 consists of 18 residues. V was pared by 4 bases and J by 1 base, with 11 bases of the junction left unmatched. Per germline, CDR1 SGHNT and CDR2 YYREEE (reference sequence). The CDR3 bases are TGTGCCAGCAGCATCCCGGGACAGGGAGTGGGGAACACCGGGGAGCTGTTTTTT. This sequence encodes CASSIPGQGVGNTGELFF. Variable domain in full (rest from reference TRBV5-4 and TRBJ2-2): ETGVTQSPTHLIKTRGQQVTLRCSSQSGHNTVSWYQQALGQGPQFIFQYYREEENGRGNFPPRFSGLQFPNYSSELNVNALELDDSALYLCASSIPGQGVGNTGELFFGEGSRLTVL.

The gene calls are TRBV5-4 and TRBJ2-3, with a tentative D call TRBD2 (7 bases). The germline gives CDR1 SGHNT, CDR2 YYREEE (reference sequence). CDR3 size: 17 residues. V was trimmed by 0 bases and J by 1 base, leaving 15 bases between them. The CDR3 loop is CASSLDVAGAGTDTQYF. CDR3 in DNA: TGTGCCAGCAGCTTGGACGTCGCGGGGGCCGGCACAGATACGCAGTATTTT.

This chain links TRBV7-8 with TRBJ2-2; D is uncertain. Germline lookup yields CDR1 SGHVS and CDR2 FQNEAQ. The CDR3 extends over 14 amino acids. Trimming took off 3 bases at V and 6 bases at J, with 11 bases between the two ends. The CDR3 region has the DNA TGTGCCAGCAGCTTCACCAGAATACCCGGGGAGCTGTTTTTT. Residues: CASSFTRIPGELFF.

This clone was observed a handful of times. The chain uses TRBV3-1 (or the pseudogene TRBV3-2) and TRBJ1-6; tentatively, D is TRBD1 (5 bases). V dropped 4 bases and J dropped 8 bases, with 12 bases sitting between them. The CDR3 consists of 14 residues. Germline CDR1 and CDR2: LGHDT and YNNKEL (reference sequence). In nucleotides, the CDR3 is TGTGCCAGCAGCCCGCGGGGGGGGTATTCACCCCTCCACTTT. Its protein is CASSPRGGYSPLHF.

The V call is TRBV7-3, the J call TRBJ2-3, with 7 bases lining up with TRBD1. This CDR3 is 13 amino acids long. Germline CDR1 SGHTA, CDR2 FQGTGA. Losses at the gene ends were 5 bases for V and 4 bases for J; bases not matched to a gene: 3. The CDR3, as DNA: TGTGCCAGCAGCCTGACAGGGCCAGATACGCAGTATTTT. Translated, it gives CASSLTGPDTQYF.

The chain recombines TRBV7-9 with TRBJ1-5; D may be TRBD1 (5 bases). This CDR3 spans 12 amino acids. Trimming shortened V by 6 bases and J by 16 bases, and 19 bases separated the two germline ends. The germline CDR1 and CDR2 sequences are SEHNR and FQNEAQ (reference sequence). The CDR3 DNA reads TGTGCCAGCAGTCCTGCGGGGGGGTCCATCCATTTT. Its protein is CASSPAGGSIHF.